This T cell receptor (beta chain) was retrieved from a study of blood T cells in healthy people across ages. In this sample, this clonotype turned up many times. Trimming took off 3 bases at V and 4 bases at J, with 9 bases between the two ends. The CDR3 covers 13 residues. Combining a sample-barcoded 5' primer with a J-beta primer mix, a second PCR ran for 7 to 11 cycles. TCRdb re-called the 5' RACE reads with MiXCR, one entry per CDR3 protein. The sample contains 1,800,000 or so distinct CDR3 sequences, about 39% of which appear only once. The receptor was derived from a human donor in good health. Sequenced: blood. This chain links TRBV12-3 or TRBV12-4 with TRBJ1-2; unclear D gene. DNA of the CDR3: TGTGCCAGCAGTTTGGACCACCTCTATGGCTACACCTTC. Amino acid sequence: CASSLDHLYGYTF.